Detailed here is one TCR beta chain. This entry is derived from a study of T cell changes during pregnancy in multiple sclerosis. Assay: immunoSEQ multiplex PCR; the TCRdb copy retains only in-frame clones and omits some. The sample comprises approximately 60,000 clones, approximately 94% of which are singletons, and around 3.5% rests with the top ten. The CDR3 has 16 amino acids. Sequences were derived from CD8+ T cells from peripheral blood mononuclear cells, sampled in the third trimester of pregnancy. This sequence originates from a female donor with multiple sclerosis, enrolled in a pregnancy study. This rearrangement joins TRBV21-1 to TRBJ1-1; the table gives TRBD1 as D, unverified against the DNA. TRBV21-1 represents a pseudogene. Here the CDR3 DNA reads TGTGCCAGCAGCAAACACAGCTTAGGGGGGAACACTGAAGCTTTCTTT. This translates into CASSKHSLGGNTEAFF.